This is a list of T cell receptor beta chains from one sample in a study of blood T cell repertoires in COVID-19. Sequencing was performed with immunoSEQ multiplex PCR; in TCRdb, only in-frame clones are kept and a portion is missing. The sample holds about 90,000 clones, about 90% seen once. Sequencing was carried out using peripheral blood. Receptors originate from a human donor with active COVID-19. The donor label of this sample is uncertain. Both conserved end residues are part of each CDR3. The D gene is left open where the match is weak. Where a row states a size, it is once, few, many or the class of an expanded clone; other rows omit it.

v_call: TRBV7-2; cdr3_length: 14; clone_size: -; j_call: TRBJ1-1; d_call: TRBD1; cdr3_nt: TGTGCCAGCAGCTTGGACAGGGCTGCCACTGAAGCTTTCTTT; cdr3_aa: CASSLDRAATEAFF
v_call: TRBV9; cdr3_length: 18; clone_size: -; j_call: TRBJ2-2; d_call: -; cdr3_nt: TGTGCCAGCAGCGTCCATCGGGGGGCCCAACCTAACACCGGGGAGCTGTTTTTT; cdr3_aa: CASSVHRGAQPNTGELFF
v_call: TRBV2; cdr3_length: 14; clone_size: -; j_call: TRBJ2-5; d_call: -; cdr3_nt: TGTGCCAGCAGTGTTGGCGGGGTGCGTGAGACCCAGTACTTC; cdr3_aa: CASSVGGVRETQYF
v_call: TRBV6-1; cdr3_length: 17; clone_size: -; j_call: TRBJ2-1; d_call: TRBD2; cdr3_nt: TGTGCCAGCAGTGCCTTAAGCGGGGGGGCTCTGAACAATGAGCAGTTCTTC; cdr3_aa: CASSALSGGALNNEQFF
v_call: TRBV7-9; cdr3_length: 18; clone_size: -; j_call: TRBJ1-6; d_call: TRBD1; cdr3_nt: TGTGCCAGCAGCTCAACGTCACCCCAGGGGGCGAGTAATTCACCCCTCCACTTT; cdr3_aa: CASSSTSPQGASNSPLHF
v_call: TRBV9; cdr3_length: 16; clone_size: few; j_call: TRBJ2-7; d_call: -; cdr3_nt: TGTGCCAGCAGCGTAGAAGCGACTGCTAGCTCCTACGAGCAGTACTTC; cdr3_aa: CASSVEATASSYEQYF
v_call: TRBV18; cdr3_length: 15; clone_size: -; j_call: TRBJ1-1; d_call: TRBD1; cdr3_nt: TGTGCCAGCTCACTCGGACAGGGAGGTAACACTGAAGCTTTCTTT; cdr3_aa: CASSLGQGGNTEAFF
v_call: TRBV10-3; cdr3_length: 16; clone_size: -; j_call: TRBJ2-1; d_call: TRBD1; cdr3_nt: TGTGCCACCTGTAACCCCGGGACAGGGGTTGAGAATGAGCAGTTCTTC; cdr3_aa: CATCNPGTGVENEQFF
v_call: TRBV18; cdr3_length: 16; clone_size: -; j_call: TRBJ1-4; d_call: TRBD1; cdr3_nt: TGTGCCAGCTCACCACCTCAGGACAGGGGAGATGAAAAACTGTTTTTT; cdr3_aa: CASSPPQDRGDEKLFF
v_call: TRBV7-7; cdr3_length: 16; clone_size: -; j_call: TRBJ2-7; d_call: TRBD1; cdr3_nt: TGTGCCAGCAGCCTCAATCCGGGACAGGGGGCTGGGGAGCAGTACTTC; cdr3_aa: CASSLNPGQGAGEQYF
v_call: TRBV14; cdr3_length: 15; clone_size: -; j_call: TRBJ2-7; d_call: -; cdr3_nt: TGTGCCAGCAGCCAAGATTATTACAGAACCTACGAGCAGTACTTC; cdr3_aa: CASSQDYYRTYEQYF
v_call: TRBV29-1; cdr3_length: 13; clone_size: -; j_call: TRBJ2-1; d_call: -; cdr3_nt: TGCAGCGCTCGGGATCGCTTGCGGAATGAGCAGTTCTTC; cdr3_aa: CSARDRLRNEQFF
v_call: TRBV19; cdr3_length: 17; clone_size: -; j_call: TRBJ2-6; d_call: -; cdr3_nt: TGTGCCAGTAGTATAGATCGCGTCTCCTCTGGGGCCAACGTCCTGACTTTC; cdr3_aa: CASSIDRVSSGANVLTF
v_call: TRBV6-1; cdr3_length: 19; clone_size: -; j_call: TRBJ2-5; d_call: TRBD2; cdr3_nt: TGTGCCAGCAGTGAAACGTGGCTAGCGGGGGCCCGGGCTGGAGAGACCCAGTACTTC; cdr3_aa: CASSETWLAGARAGETQYF
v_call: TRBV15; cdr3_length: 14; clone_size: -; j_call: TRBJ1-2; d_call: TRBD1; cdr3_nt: TGTGCCACCAGCCAAGACAGGGGGCAACGTGGCTACACCTTC; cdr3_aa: CATSQDRGQRGYTF
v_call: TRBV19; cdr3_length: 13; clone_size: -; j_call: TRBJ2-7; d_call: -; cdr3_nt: TGTGCCAGTAGTTGGTGGCAGGGCCACGAGCAGTACTTC; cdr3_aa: CASSWWQGHEQYF
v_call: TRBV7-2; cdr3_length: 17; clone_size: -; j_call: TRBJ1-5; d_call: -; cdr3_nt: TGTGCCAGCAGCCGCCTACTTCTAGGACGGGACAATCAGCCCCAGCATTTT; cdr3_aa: CASSRLLLGRDNQPQHF
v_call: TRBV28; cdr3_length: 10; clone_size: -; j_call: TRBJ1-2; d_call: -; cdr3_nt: TGTGCCAGCAGTTCCGGTGGCTACACCTTC; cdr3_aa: CASSSGGYTF
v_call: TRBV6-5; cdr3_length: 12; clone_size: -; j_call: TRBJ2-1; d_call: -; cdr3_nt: TGTGCCACCACCGGCTCCTACAATGAGCAGTTCTTC; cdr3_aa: CATTGSYNEQFF
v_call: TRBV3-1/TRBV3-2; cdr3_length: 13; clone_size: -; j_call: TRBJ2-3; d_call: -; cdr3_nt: TGTGCCAGCAGCCAAGGCCGGGCAGATACGCAGTATTTT; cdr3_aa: CASSQGRADTQYF
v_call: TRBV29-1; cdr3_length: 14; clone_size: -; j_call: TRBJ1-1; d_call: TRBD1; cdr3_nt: TGCAGCGTTGATACGCAGGGGGCTGGCACTGAAGCTTTCTTT; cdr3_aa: CSVDTQGAGTEAFF
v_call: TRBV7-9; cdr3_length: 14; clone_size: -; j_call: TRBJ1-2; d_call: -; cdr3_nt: TGTGCCAGCAGCTTAGGGGAGGCAGACTATGGCTACACCTTC; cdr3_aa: CASSLGEADYGYTF
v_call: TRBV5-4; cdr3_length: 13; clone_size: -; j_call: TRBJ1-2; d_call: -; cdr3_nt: TGTGCCAGCAGCTTGGTAGGGGGACATGGCTACACCTTC; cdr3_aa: CASSLVGGHGYTF
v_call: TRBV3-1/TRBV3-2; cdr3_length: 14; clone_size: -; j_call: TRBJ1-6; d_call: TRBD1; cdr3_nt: TGTGCCAGCAGCCTCACAGGGGCTTCTTCACCCCTCCACTTT; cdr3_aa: CASSLTGASSPLHF
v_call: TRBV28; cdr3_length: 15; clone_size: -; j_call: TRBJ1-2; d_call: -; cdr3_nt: TGTGCCAGCAGTCCGCCAACAGGGCTGGGCTATGGCTACACCTTC; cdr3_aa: CASSPPTGLGYGYTF
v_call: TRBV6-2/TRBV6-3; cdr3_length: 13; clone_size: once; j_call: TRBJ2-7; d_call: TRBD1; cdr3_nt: TGTGCCAGCAGTTACGGACAGGGTGCCGAGCAGTACTTC; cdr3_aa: CASSYGQGAEQYF
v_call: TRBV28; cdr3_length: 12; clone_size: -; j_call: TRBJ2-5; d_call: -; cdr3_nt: TGTGCCAGCAGAACCCAAGGAGAGGCCCAGTACTTC; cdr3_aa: CASRTQGEAQYF
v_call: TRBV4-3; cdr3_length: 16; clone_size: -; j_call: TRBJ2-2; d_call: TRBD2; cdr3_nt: TGCGCCAGCAGCCAAGCTACCGGGACTAGTTCCGGGGAGCTGTTTTTT; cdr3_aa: CASSQATGTSSGELFF
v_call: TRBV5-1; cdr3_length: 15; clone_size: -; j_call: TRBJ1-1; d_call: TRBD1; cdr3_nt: TGCGCCAGCAGCTTGTCAGGGGGCAGGGACACTGAAGCTTTCTTT; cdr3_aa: CASSLSGGRDTEAFF
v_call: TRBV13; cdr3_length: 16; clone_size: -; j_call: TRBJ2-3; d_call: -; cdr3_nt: TGTGCCAGCAGCCGGACTGTTATGGATAGCACAGATACGCAGTATTTT; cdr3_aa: CASSRTVMDSTDTQYF
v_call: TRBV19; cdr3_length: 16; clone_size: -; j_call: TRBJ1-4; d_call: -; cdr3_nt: TGTGCCAGTAGCCCAGGACGAGGGCTCTCTAATGAAAAACTGTTTTTT; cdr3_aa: CASSPGRGLSNEKLFF
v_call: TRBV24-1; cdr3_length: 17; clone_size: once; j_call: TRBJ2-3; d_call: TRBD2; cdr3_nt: TGTGCCACCAGTGGGGCTAGCGGGGGGCTTCGAACAGATACGCAGTATTTT; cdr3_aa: CATSGASGGLRTDTQYF
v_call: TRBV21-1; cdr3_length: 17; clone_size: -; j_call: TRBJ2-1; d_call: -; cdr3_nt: TGTGCCAGCAGCCCCAACTCGAAGGCTAGGTCCTACAATGAGCAGTTCTTC; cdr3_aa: CASSPNSKARSYNEQFF
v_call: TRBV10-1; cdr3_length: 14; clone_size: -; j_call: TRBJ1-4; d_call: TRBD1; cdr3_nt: TGCGCCAGCAGCGAACCGGGACAGGGGGAAAAACTGTTTTTT; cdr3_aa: CASSEPGQGEKLFF
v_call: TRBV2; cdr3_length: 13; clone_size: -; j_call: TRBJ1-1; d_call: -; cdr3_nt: TGTGCCAGTAAAACGGACAGTAACACTGAAGCTTTCTTT; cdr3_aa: CASKTDSNTEAFF
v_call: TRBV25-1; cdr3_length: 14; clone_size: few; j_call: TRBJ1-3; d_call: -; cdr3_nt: TGTGCCAGCAGTGACTACGGCTCTGGAAACACCATATATTTT; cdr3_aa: CASSDYGSGNTIYF
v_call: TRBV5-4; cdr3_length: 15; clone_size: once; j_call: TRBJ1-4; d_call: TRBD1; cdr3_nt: TGTGCCAGCAGCTCGGGGACAGCAACTAATGAAAAACTGTTTTTT; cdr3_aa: CASSSGTATNEKLFF
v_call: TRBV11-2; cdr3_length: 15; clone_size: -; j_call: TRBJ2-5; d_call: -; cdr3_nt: TGTGCCAGCAGCTTCGTCAGGCAGGGGATAGAGACCCAGTACTTC; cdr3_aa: CASSFVRQGIETQYF
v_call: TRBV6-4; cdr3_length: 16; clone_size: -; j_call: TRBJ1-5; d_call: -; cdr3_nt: TGTGCCAGCAGTGGCCTAGGAGGGGTTGGGGTTCAGCCCCAGCATTTT; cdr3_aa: CASSGLGGVGVQPQHF
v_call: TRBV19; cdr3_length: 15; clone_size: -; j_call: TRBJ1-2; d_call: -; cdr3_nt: TGTGCCAGTAGTGGCGTTACAGGGAGTAACTATGGCTACACCTTC; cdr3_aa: CASSGVTGSNYGYTF
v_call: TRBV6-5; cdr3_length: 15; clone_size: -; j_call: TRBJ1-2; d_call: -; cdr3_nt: TGTGCCAGCAGTTACAGGCGGACAGCCGAGGGTGGCTACACCTTC; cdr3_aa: CASSYRRTAEGGYTF
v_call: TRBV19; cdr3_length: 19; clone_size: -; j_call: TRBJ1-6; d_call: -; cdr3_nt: TGTGCCAGTAGTATAGGAGCCGCCGGTAAGAGCTCCTATAATTCACCCCTCCACTTT; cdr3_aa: CASSIGAAGKSSYNSPLHF
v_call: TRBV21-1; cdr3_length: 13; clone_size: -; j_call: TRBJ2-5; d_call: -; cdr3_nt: TGTGCCAGCAGCAAAGCAGGGGAAGAGACCCAGTACTTC; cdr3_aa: CASSKAGEETQYF
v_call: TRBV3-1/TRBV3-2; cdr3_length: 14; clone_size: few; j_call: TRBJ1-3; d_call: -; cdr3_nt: TGTGCCAGCAGCCAGGGAGTGGCTGGAAACACCATATATTTT; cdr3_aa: CASSQGVAGNTIYF
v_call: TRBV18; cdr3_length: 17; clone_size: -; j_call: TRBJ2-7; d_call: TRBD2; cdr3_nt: TGTGCCAGCTCAGTAAGGGCTAGCGGACTTACAACCTACGAGCAGTACTTC; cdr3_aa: CASSVRASGLTTYEQYF
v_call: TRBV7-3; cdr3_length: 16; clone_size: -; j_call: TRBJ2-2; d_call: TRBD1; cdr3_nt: TGTGCCAGCAGCTTCCGAACAGGGGGGAACACCGGGGAGCTGTTTTTT; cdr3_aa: CASSFRTGGNTGELFF
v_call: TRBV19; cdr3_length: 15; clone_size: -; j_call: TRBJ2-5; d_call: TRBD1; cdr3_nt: TGTGCCAGTAGTCTCCGGACAGGGTTTGAGGAGACCCAGTACTTC; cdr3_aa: CASSLRTGFEETQYF
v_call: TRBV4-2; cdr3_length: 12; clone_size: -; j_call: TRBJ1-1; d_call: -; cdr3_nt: TGTGCCAGCAGCCTTGGGGGCGCGGAAGCTTTCTTT; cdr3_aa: CASSLGGAEAFF
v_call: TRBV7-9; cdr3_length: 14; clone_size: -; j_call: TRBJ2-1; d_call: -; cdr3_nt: TGTGCCAGCAGCCTCCGGGGTTATAACAATGAGCAGTTCTTC; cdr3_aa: CASSLRGYNNEQFF
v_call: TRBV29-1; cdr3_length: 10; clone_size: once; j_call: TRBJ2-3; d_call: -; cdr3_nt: TGCAGCGCCGGTAGAGATACGCAGTATTTT; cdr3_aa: CSAGRDTQYF
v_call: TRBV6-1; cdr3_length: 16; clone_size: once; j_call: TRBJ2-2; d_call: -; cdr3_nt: TGTGCCAGCAGTGAAGTGGACGGGGTTGTCGCCGGGGAGCTGTTTTTT; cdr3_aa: CASSEVDGVVAGELFF
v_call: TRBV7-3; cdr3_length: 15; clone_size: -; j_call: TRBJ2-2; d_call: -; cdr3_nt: TGTGCCAGCAGCCTTACAGGGAGAGACACCGGGGAGCTGTTTTTT; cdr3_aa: CASSLTGRDTGELFF
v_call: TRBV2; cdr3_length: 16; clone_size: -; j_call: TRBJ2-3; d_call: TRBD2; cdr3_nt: TGTGCCAGCAGCCTCGTAGCGGGGCCTAGCACAGATACGCAGTATTTT; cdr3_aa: CASSLVAGPSTDTQYF
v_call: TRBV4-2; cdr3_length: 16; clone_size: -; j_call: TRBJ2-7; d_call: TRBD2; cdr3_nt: TGTGCCAGCAGCCAAGATCATGCCGGGGGGGCCGACGAGCAGTACTTC; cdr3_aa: CASSQDHAGGADEQYF
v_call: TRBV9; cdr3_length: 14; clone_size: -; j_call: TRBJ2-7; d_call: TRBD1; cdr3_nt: TGTGCCAGCAGCGTTGGGTCGACAGGGTACGAGCAGTACTTC; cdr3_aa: CASSVGSTGYEQYF
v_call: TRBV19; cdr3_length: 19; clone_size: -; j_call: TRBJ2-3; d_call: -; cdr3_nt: TGTGCCAGTAGTATACCCCCGAGCGGTTCTCACACTAGCACAGATACGCAGTATTTT; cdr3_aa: CASSIPPSGSHTSTDTQYF
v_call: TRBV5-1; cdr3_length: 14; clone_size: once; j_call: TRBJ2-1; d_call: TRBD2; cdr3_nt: TGCGCCAGCCTCTCCGGGACTAGCGGCAATGAGCAGTTCTTC; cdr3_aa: CASLSGTSGNEQFF
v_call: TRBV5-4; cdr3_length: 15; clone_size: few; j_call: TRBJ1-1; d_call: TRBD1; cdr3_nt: TGTGCCAGCAGCCGTGCCCAGGGGGCGAACACTGAAGCTTTCTTT; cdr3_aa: CASSRAQGANTEAFF